Following are 19 T cell receptor beta chains from one sample sequenced in a study of cytomegalovirus exposure and HLA in healthy donors. Repertoires were generated with immunoSEQ multiplex PCR, while TCRdb's copy carries only in-frame clones and drops some. The table has over 75,000 clones, roughly 90% seen once; the top ten hold less than 2.5%. The sequencing sample was made of PBMCs. These receptors originate from a young man in good health and CMV-seronegative.

The chain combines TRBV5-4 with TRBJ2-1; a possible D gene is TRBD2 (5 bases). V was trimmed by 9 bases and J by 4 bases, leaving 29 bases between them. CDR1 SGHNT and CDR2 YYREEE come from the germline V gene (reference sequence). The CDR3 sequence is 18 residues long. CDR3 sequence: CATSMGSLVAGLYNEQFF. For the CDR3, the DNA is TGTGCCACCTCGATGGGCTCTCTTGTCGCGGGCCTTTACAATGAGCAGTTCTTC.

The V and J genes are TRBV19 and TRBJ2-3; D may be TRBD2 (6 bases). In germline, CDR1 is LNHDA, CDR2 SQIVND (reference sequence). The length of the CDR3 is 15 residues. The germline V and J ends were trimmed by 6 bases and 7 bases, with 20 bases remaining between them. In DNA form, the CDR3 reads TGTGCCAGTAGCCACGGGAACGGGGGTGAATATACGCAGTATTTT. Its translation: CASSHGNGGEYTQYF.

This chain connects TRBV27 to TRBJ2-3; the D gene is possibly TRBD2 (6 bases). Trimming took off 3 bases at V and 1 base at J, with 14 bases between the two ends. CDR3 size: 16 residues. Per germline, CDR1 MNHEY and CDR2 SMNVEV (reference sequence). CDR3 in amino acids: CASSFQALAGTDTQYF. The CDR3 DNA reads TGTGCCAGCAGTTTTCAGGCTTTAGCGGGCACAGATACGCAGTATTTT.

This chain joins TRBV7-9 and TRBJ2-1, with TRBD1 identical over 7 bases. The V gene end was trimmed by 5 bases and the J gene end by 5 bases; junction bases not matched to a gene: 12. This CDR3 has 16 amino acids. The germline CDR1 and CDR2 sequences are SEHNR and FQNEAQ (reference sequence). The CDR3 DNA sequence: TGTGCCAGCAGCCCCAAAGGACAGGCCGGAAACAATGAGCAGTTCTTC. Its translation is CASSPKGQAGNNEQFF.

The chain joins TRBV28 to TRBJ2-7; D remains unclear. The length of the CDR3 is 14 residues. Trimming took off 1 base at V and 3 bases at J, with 10 bases between the two ends. Per germline, CDR1 MDHEN and CDR2 SYDVKM. The CDR3 protein is CASSLYLNSYEQYF. The DNA of the CDR3 is TGTGCCAGCAGTTTATACCTAAATAGCTACGAGCAGTACTTC.

A few counts support this clone. V is TRBV7-8 and J is TRBJ2-7, with D possibly being TRBD1 (6 bases). Trimming pared 5 bases from V and 0 bases from J, leaving 8 bases between. The CDR3 sequence is 13 residues long. Looked up from germline, CDR1 is SGHVS and CDR2 is FQNEAQ. CDR3 sequence reads: CASSRTVSYEQYF. The CDR3 bases are TGTGCCAGCAGCAGGACAGTCTCCTACGAGCAGTACTTC.

This chain joins TRBV10-3 and TRBJ1-4; 8 positions match TRBD1. V lost 8 bases to trimming and J lost 4 bases; unmatched junction nucleotides: 6. The CDR3 has 14 amino acids. The germline CDR1 and CDR2 sequences are ENHRY and SYGVKD. The CDR3 loop is CAIGQGQDNEKLFF. The CDR3 DNA follows: TGTGCCATCGGGCAGGGACAGGATAATGAAAAACTGTTTTTT.

V and J are TRBV13 and TRBJ2-2; TRBD1 matches 8 bases. V gave up 2 bases and J gave up 5 bases; unmatched junction bases: 4. The CDR3 loop spans 15 amino acids. Germline V gene data show CDR1 as PRHDT and CDR2 as FYEKMQ (reference sequence). This chain's CDR3 is CASSLQGAATGELFF. In nucleotides, the CDR3 is TGTGCCAGCAGCTTACAGGGGGCGGCAACCGGGGAGCTGTTTTTT.

V gene TRBV27 combines with J gene TRBJ2-7, with 7 bases aligning to TRBD1. The CDR3 contains 14 residues. V dropped 4 bases and J dropped 2; count of bases not matched to a gene: 5. Germline assignment: CDR1 MNHEY and CDR2 SMNVEV (reference sequence). This CDR3 reads CASSSGGQPYEQYF. Here the CDR3 DNA reads TGTGCCAGCAGTTCTGGGGGACAGCCCTACGAGCAGTACTTC.

The rearrangement links TRBV7-9 to TRBJ2-2, with TRBD2 matching over 12 bases. The CDR3 has 15 amino acids. V was pared by 6 bases and J by 4 bases, with 3 bases of the junction left unmatched. CDR1 and CDR2 from the germline V gene are SEHNR and FQNEAQ (reference sequence). CDR3 in DNA: TGTGCCAGCAGACGGACTAGCGGGATCACCGGGGAGCTGTTTTTT. This sequence encodes CASRRTSGITGELFF.

V and J are TRBV5-6 and TRBJ1-2; D might be TRBD1 (5 bases). The CDR3 has 15 amino acids. The germline V gene encodes CDR1 SGHDT and CDR2 YYEEEE. V was trimmed by 3 bases and J by 3 bases, leaving 15 bases between them. CDR3 in amino acids: CASSSWFTGDYGYTF. DNA of the CDR3: TGTGCCAGCAGCTCGTGGTTTACAGGAGACTATGGCTACACCTTC.

The gene calls are TRBV7-9 and TRBJ2-3; no firm D call. With 8 bases removed from V and 5 bases from J, the gap between germline ends came to 11 bases. The CDR3 runs 12 residues. CDR1 is SEHNR, CDR2 FQNEAQ, per germline (reference sequence). This CDR3 is CASRRDGDTQYF. CDR3 DNA: TGTGCCAGCCGGAGAGATGGAGATACGCAGTATTTT.

V and J are TRBV15 and TRBJ1-3; D gene uncertain. The CDR3 sequence is 17 residues long. Trimming took 0 bases from V and 1 from J, leaving 13 bases between them. The germline V gene encodes CDR1 LNHNV and CDR2 YYDKDF (reference sequence). CDR3 coding DNA: TGTGCCACCAGCAGAGATCGGGGAACCGCATCTGGAAACACCATATATTTT. This gives the protein CATSRDRGTASGNTIYF.

The chain employs TRBV6-5 and TRBJ2-7; tentatively, D is TRBD1 (6 bases). V dropped 5 bases and J dropped 1 base, with 12 bases sitting between them. This CDR3 is built from 14 residues. Germline lookup yields CDR1 MNHEY and CDR2 SVGAGI. CDR3 coding DNA: TGTGCCAGCAGTACTGACAGGTTTTCCTACGAGCAGTACTTC. Translation gives CASSTDRFSYEQYF.

J is TRBJ1-4 and V is TRBV2; no reliable D call. Germline V gene lookup returns CDR1 SNHLY and CDR2 FYNNEI. The V gene lost 4 bases and the J gene lost 5 bases, with 14 bases spanning the gap. This CDR3 region has 15 residues. CDR3 bases: TGTGCCAGCAGTGGATCCACAGTAGAAAATGAAAAACTGTTTTTT. Translated, it gives CASSGSTVENEKLFF. The full variable domain, in which reference TRBV2 and TRBJ1-4 provide the parts outside the CDR3, is EPEVTQTPSHQVTQMGQEVILRCVPISNHLYFYWYRQILGQKVEFLVSFYNNEISEKSEIFDDQFSVERPDGSNFTLKIRSTKLEDSAMYFCASSGSTVENEKLFFGSGTQLSVL.

The V call is TRBV6-5, the J call TRBJ2-7; 13 bases match TRBD2. The junction had 4 bases not matched to a gene; V was cut back by 5 bases and J by 3 bases. Germline CDR1 is MNHEY and CDR2 is SVGAGI. CDR3 length: 15 amino acids. CDR3: CASSRTSGSLYEQYF. CDR3 coding DNA: TGTGCCAGCAGTCGGACTAGCGGGAGCCTCTACGAGCAGTACTTC.

This clone was observed once. The chain uses TRBV5-4 and TRBJ2-5; 10 bases match TRBD2. The CDR3 contains 16 residues. The germline V gene encodes CDR1 SGHNT and CDR2 YYREEE (reference sequence). V shed 3 bases and J 5 bases; nucleotides not matched to a gene: 10. The CDR3: CASSYTGAGGLETQYF. Written as DNA, the CDR3 is TGTGCCAGCAGCTACACCGGAGCGGGAGGGCTGGAGACCCAGTACTTC.

This chain connects TRBV7-2 to TRBJ2-7, with a tentative D call TRBD2 (6 bases). Per germline, CDR1 SGHTA and CDR2 FQGNSA. There are 14 residues in the CDR3. The V gene lost 6 bases and the J gene lost 2 bases, with 14 bases spanning the gap. The CDR3 nucleotides are TGTGCCAGCAGAGCTTCCGGGAGAACCTACGAGCAGTACTTC. The encoded protein is CASRASGRTYEQYF.

The chain combines TRBV6-6 with TRBJ2-7; perhaps TRBD2 as D (6 bases). CDR3 size: 14 residues. Germline loops: CDR1 MNHNY, CDR2 SVGAGI (reference sequence). V shed 3 bases and J shed 2 bases, with 11 bases lying between them. CDR3 sequence reads: CASSYMRGPYEQYF. CDR3 DNA sequence: TGTGCCAGCAGTTATATGCGGGGACCCTACGAGCAGTACTTC.